Each of the 27 T cell receptor beta chains below was sequenced from the same sample in a study of CXCR4 blockade with PD-1 therapy in pancreatic cancer. TCRdb's copy holds only in-frame clones and misses some; the assay was immunoSEQ multiplex PCR. The sample holds 2,000 to 3,000 clones; about 40% are singletons and the top ten take about 15%. Sequencing was done on a sample of tumor tissue. The receptors were gathered from a human donor with pancreatic ductal adenocarcinoma.

This rearrangement joins TRBV19 to TRBJ2-6, with no clear D. Trimming left V 0 bases short and J 1 base short, with 7 bases between. CDR1 and CDR2 from the germline V gene are LNHDA and SQIVND (reference sequence). The CDR3 sequence is 16 residues long. CDR3 loop: CASSIDRHSGANVLTF. The CDR3, as DNA: TGTGCCAGTAGTATAGATCGACATTCTGGGGCCAACGTCCTGACTTTC.

The CDR3 nucleotides read TGTGCCAGCTCACCACCGTCTGGGAACACTGAAGCTTTCTTT. This sequence encodes CASSPPSGNTEAFF. The chain combines TRBV18 with TRBJ1-1; D unclear. Germline V gene data show CDR1 as KGHSH and CDR2 as LQKENI. The V and J ends lost 0 bases and 1 base respectively, with 6 bases between them. CDR3 size: 14 residues. Full variable domain (remainder filled in from reference TRBV18 and TRBJ1-1): NAGVMQNPRHLVRRRGQEARLRCSPMKGHSHVYWYRQLPEEGLKFMVYLQKENIIDESGMPKERFSAEFPKEGPSILRIQQVVRGDSAAYFCASSPPSGNTEAFFGQGTRLTVV.

This clone was counted a few times. The rearrangement uses TRBV6-8 and TRBJ1-1, with 7 bases that match TRBD1. CDR1 MNHGY and CDR2 SAAAGT come from the germline V gene. The CDR3 covers 15 residues. Trimming cost V 4 bases and J 0 bases; bases outside gene matches: 5. The CDR3 DNA sequence: TGTGCCAGCAGTTCCCCAGGGGGGGTGAACACTGAAGCTTTCTTT. Its translation: CASSSPGGVNTEAFF.

This clone was seen more than once but under ten times. One end of the junction does not line up with germline, which may come from a read error. The chain recombines TRBV6-8 with TRBJ2-7; 10 nucleotides agree with TRBD2. The CDR3 is 15 amino acids. Germline V CDR1 and CDR2: MNHGY, SAAAGT. The CDR3 region has the DNA TGTGCCATCAGTACCCGAGCGGGAGGGAGATACGAGCAGTACTTC. This sequence encodes CAISTRAGGRYEQYF.

The V call is TRBV19, the J call TRBJ2-5, with a possible D match to TRBD2 (7 bases). The CDR3 has 13 residues. The germline V and J ends were trimmed by 6 bases and 5 bases, with 13 bases remaining between them. Looked up from germline, CDR1 is LNHDA and CDR2 is SQIVND (reference sequence). CDR3 in amino acids: CASSEGGRETQYF. The CDR3 nucleotides read TGTGCCAGTAGCGAGGGGGGGAGGGAGACCCAGTACTTC.

V usage is TRBV30 and J usage is TRBJ2-2; a weak D match, TRBD1 (6 bases). The V end lost 2 bases, the J end lost 11 bases, and 12 bases lay between the germline ends. Germline V gene data show CDR1 as GTSNPN and CDR2 as SVGIG (reference sequence). The CDR3 has 12 residues. This CDR3 is CAWSTGPRELFF. The CDR3 nucleotides are TGTGCCTGGAGTACAGGGCCGAGAGAGCTGTTTTTT.

This clone was seen a few times. The sample holds other DNA sequences that translate to the same CDR3. The chain carries TRBV18 and TRBJ1-2; D is perhaps TRBD1 (5 bases). The germline V gene has CDR1 KGHSH and CDR2 LQKENI. V was clipped by 2 bases and J by 5 bases, with 15 bases between them. The CDR3 totals 15 residues. The CDR3 sequence: CASSPAAGPEYGYTF. The DNA of the CDR3 is TGTGCCAGCTCACCAGCCGCAGGGCCGGAATATGGCTACACCTTC.

The V call is TRBV18, the J call TRBJ2-4; 13 bases agree with TRBD2. V was pared by 3 bases and J by 0 bases, with 11 bases of the junction left unmatched. The CDR3 spans 20 residues. Germline V gene sequence: CDR1 KGHSH, CDR2 LQKENI. For the CDR3, the DNA is TGTGCCAGCTCACCCCTATCGACTAGCGGGAGGTCCGTAGCCAAAAACATTCAGTACTTC. Translating gives CASSPLSTSGRSVAKNIQYF.

This sequence joins TRBV15 and TRBJ2-3; D may correspond to TRBD1 or TRBD2 (6 bases each). The germline V gene has CDR1 LNHNV and CDR2 YYDKDF (reference sequence). The V gene lost 1 base and the J gene lost 4 bases, with 9 bases spanning the gap. The CDR3 runs to 14 residues. The CDR3 reads CATSRGGAPDTQYF. The CDR3 region has the DNA TGTGCCACCAGCAGAGGGGGGGCCCCAGATACGCAGTATTTT.

The chain is built from TRBV11-3 and TRBJ1-4; a weak D match, TRBD1 (5 bases). The CDR3 spans 15 residues. Germline assignment: CDR1 SGHNT and CDR2 YENEEA. The V end lost 3 bases, the J end lost 3 bases, and 11 bases lay between the germline ends. The CDR3 DNA reads as TGTGCCAGCAGCTTGTGGGACGGCCCTAATGAAAAACTGTTTTTT. Residues: CASSLWDGPNEKLFF.

The V call is TRBV18, the J call TRBJ2-7; D may be TRBD1 or TRBD2 (5 bases each). CDR3 length: 13 amino acids. Germline lookup yields CDR1 KGHSH and CDR2 LQKENI. V gave up 5 bases and J gave up 5 bases, with 13 bases separating them. In nucleotides, the CDR3 is TGTGCCAGCTCAGTCTCCGGGACCCACGAGCAGTACTTC. Translated: CASSVSGTHEQYF.

This clone was detected once. The rearrangement links TRBV29-1 to TRBJ1-2, with 10 bases fitting TRBD1. In germline, CDR1 is SQVTM, CDR2 ANQGSEA. The CDR3 covers 13 residues. V shed 5 bases and J 7 bases; nucleotides not matched to a gene: 7. The CDR3 DNA reads as TGCAGCGTTACCGGGACAGGGGAAGCTGGCTACACCTTC. Translated, it gives CSVTGTGEAGYTF.

V and J are TRBV19 and TRBJ1-2; tentative D call: TRBD1 (6 bases). The V and J ends lost 7 bases and 5 bases respectively, with 17 bases between them. Germline CDR1 LNHDA, CDR2 SQIVND (reference sequence). This CDR3 has 14 residues. The CDR3 sequence: CASNRGGTRYGYTF. In nucleotides, the CDR3 is TGTGCCAGTAACCGAGGGGGGACCCGATATGGCTACACCTTC.

The chain combines TRBV28 with TRBJ1-2, with unresolved D. V was pared by 3 bases and J by 4 bases, with 18 bases between. The CDR3 totals 16 residues. Germline V lookup: CDR1 MDHEN, CDR2 SYDVKM. The CDR3 sequence: CASSLAGSFGLYGYTF. DNA for the CDR3: TGTGCCAGCAGTTTGGCGGGGTCTTTCGGGCTCTATGGCTACACCTTC.

This clone turned up a few times. The rearrangement joins TRBV11-3 to TRBJ1-1; TRBD1 matches at 9 bases. Germline assignment: CDR1 SGHNT and CDR2 YENEEA. The CDR3 is 18 residues long. V gave up 4 bases and J gave up 4 bases; unmatched junction bases: 16. CDR3 amino acids: CASSSYRGRLEGVTEAFF. The CDR3 DNA sequence: TGTGCCAGCAGCTCGTACAGGGGGCGCCTCGAAGGAGTCACTGAAGCTTTCTTT.

V gene TRBV6-1 combines with J gene TRBJ2-2; 7 bases align to TRBD2. The junction had 5 bases not matched to a gene; V was cut back by 1 base and J by 6 bases. The CDR3 runs 15 residues. Germline V gene lookup returns CDR1 MNHNS and CDR2 SASEGT. CDR3 amino acids: CASSEGTRGAGELFF. In DNA form, the CDR3 reads TGTGCCAGCAGTGAAGGGACTAGAGGGGCCGGGGAGCTGTTTTTT.

The chain joins TRBV5-1 to TRBJ2-7; tentative D call: TRBD2 (6 bases). The CDR3 covers 14 residues. V was cut by 0 bases and J by 2 bases, with 9 bases left in between. CDR1 and CDR2 from the germline V gene are SGHRS and YFSETQ. CDR3 DNA sequence: TGCGCCAGCAGCTTGGGCGGGACCCCCTACGAGCAGTACTTC. Protein product: CASSLGGTPYEQYF. The complete variable domain, with remaining parts taken from reference TRBV5-1 and TRBJ2-7, reads KAGVTQTPRYLIKTRGQQVTLSCSPISGHRSVSWYQQTPGQGLQFLFEYFSETQRNKGNFPGRFSGRQFSNSRSEMNVSTLELGDSALYLCASSLGGTPYEQYFGPGTRLTVT.

This clone was picked up a small number of times. The chain carries TRBV9 and TRBJ2-7, with D perhaps matching TRBD1 or TRBD2 (5 bases each). The CDR3 is made up of 15 amino acids. The germline V gene has CDR1 SGDLS and CDR2 YYNGEE. Trimming removed 5 bases from V and 2 bases from J, with 17 bases in between. For the CDR3, the DNA is TGTGCCAGCAGTGGGGGTACTGGCGCTGCCTACGAGCAGTACTTC. This gives the protein CASSGGTGAAYEQYF.

The genes are TRBV27 and TRBJ2-1, with a tentative D call TRBD2 (6 bases). The CDR3 consists of 12 residues. Trimming stripped 2 bases from V and 7 bases from J, with 6 bases between. Germline CDR1 reads MNHEY; CDR2 reads SMNVEV (reference sequence). The chain's CDR3 is CASSLGGNEQFF. The DNA of the CDR3 is TGTGCCAGCAGTTTAGGGGGGAATGAGCAGTTCTTC.

In this sample, this clone is medium-sized. This chain's CDR3 is CASSSGLAGGYTGELFF. For the CDR3, the DNA is TGTGCCAGCAGCTCGGGACTAGCGGGGGGTTACACCGGGGAGCTGTTTTTT. V and J are TRBV11-3 and TRBJ2-2, with TRBD2 matching 15 bases. The CDR3 runs to 17 residues. After removal of 4 bases from V and 3 bases from J, the junction contained 3 bases not matched to a gene. The V gene's germline CDR1 is SGHNT and CDR2 YENEEA.

Here the CDR3 DNA reads TGTGCCAGCAGAAGACAGGTTCAACCGCAGTATTTT. This translates into CASRRQVQPQYF. The rearrangement links TRBV28 to TRBJ2-3; D is perhaps TRBD1 (6 bases). Trimming shortened V by 6 bases and J by 10 bases, and 14 bases separated the two germline ends. This CDR3 has 12 amino acids. CDR1 MDHEN and CDR2 SYDVKM come from the germline V gene.

This clone appeared a few times. The genes are TRBV19 and TRBJ1-2; the D is unclear. The germline V and J ends were trimmed by 7 bases and 8 bases, with 17 bases remaining between them. The V gene's germline CDR1 is LNHDA and CDR2 SQIVND (reference sequence). CDR3 size: 13 residues. In nucleotides, the CDR3 is TGTGCCAGTACCCACTCGTCTGCCTGGGGCTACACCTTC. Amino acids: CASTHSSAWGYTF.

This clone ranks as medium-sized. V is TRBV11-3 and J is TRBJ2-1, with 10 bases aligning to TRBD2. Germline CDR1 and CDR2: SGHNT and YENEEA. CDR3 length: 15 residues. Germline trimming cut 5 bases from V and 3 bases from J; bases unmatched to any gene: 4. The DNA for the CDR3 is TGTGCCAGCAGCCCAGCGGGAGGGAGCTACAATGAGCAGTTCTTC. Translation: CASSPAGGSYNEQFF.

There are a few counts of this clone. The chain couples TRBV30 to TRBJ1-6; no firm D call. The CDR3 extends over 15 amino acids. Germline V lookup: CDR1 GTSNPN, CDR2 SVGIG (reference sequence). V lost 0 bases, J lost 0 bases, and 6 bases lay in between. The CDR3 nucleotides are TGTGCCTGGAGTGTACGGCGCTCCTATAATTCACCCCTCCACTTT. As protein: CAWSVRRSYNSPLHF. Full variable domain (outside the CDR3, taken from reference TRBV30 and TRBJ1-6): SQTIHQWPATLVQPVGSPLSLECTVEGTSNPNLYWYRQAAGRGLQLLFYSVGIGQISSEVPQNLSASRPQDRQFILSSKKLLLSDSGFYLCAWSVRRSYNSPLHFGNGTRLTVT.

This chain uses TRBV15 with TRBJ2-3, with 10 positions matching TRBD1. This CDR3 is 14 amino acids long. After removal of 3 bases from V and 5 bases from J, the junction contained 2 bases not matched to a gene. Germline-derived CDR1 and CDR2 are LNHNV and YYDKDF (reference sequence). CDR3 protein: CATSRTGGVDTQYF. As DNA, the CDR3 is TGTGCCACCAGCAGGACAGGGGGCGTAGATACGCAGTATTTT.

Sample share makes this clone medium-sized. CDR3 sequence reads: CASSQRDGQETQYF. In nucleotides, the CDR3 is TGTGCCAGCAGCCAGCGGGACGGCCAAGAGACCCAGTACTTC. This chain uses TRBV11-3 with TRBJ2-5; 7 bases map to TRBD2. The CDR3 consists of 14 residues. The V gene's germline CDR1 is SGHNT and CDR2 YENEEA. Germline trimming cut 5 bases from V and 1 base from J; bases unmatched to any gene: 4.

The rearrangement links TRBV25-1 to TRBJ2-3; no firm D call. In germline, CDR1 is MGHDK, CDR2 SYGVNS. V was cut by 1 base and J by 2 bases, with 10 bases left in between. The CDR3 has 15 residues. Here the CDR3 reads CASSESLGDTDTQYF. The CDR3 region has the DNA TGTGCCAGCAGTGAATCCCTTGGGGACACAGATACGCAGTATTTT.